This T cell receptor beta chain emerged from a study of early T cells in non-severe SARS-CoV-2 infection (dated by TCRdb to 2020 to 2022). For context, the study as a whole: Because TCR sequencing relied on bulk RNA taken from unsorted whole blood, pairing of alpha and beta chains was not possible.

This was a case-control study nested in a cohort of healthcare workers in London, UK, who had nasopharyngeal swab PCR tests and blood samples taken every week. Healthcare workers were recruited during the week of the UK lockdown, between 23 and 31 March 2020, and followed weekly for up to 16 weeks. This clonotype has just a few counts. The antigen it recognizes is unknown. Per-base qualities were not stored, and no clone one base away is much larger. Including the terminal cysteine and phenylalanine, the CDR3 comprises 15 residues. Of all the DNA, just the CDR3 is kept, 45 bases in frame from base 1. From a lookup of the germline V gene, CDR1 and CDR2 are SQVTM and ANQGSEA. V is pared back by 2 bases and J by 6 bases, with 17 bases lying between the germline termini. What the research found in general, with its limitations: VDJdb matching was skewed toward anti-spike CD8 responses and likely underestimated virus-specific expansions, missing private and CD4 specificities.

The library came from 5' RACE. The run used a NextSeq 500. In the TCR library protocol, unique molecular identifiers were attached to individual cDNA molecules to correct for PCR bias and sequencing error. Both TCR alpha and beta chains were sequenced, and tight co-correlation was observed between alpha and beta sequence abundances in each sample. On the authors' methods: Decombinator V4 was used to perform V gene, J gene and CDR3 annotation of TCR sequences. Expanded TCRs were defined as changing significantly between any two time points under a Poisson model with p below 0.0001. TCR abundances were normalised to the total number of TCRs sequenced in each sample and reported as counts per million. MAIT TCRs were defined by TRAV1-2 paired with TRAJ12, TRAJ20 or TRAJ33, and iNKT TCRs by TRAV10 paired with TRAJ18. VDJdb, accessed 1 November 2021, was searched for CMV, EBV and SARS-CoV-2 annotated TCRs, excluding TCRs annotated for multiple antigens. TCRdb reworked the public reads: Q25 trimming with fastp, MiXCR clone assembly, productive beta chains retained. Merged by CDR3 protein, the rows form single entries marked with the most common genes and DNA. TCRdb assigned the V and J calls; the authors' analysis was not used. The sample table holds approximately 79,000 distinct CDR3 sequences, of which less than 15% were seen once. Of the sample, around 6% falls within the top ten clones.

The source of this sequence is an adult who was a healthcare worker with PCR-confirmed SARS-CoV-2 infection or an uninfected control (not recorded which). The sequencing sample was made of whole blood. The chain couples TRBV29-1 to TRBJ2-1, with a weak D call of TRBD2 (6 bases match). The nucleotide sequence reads TGCAGCGTTGAATGGCGGGACGTCTGGGGCAATGAGCAGTTCTTC. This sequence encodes CSVEWRDVWGNEQFF.